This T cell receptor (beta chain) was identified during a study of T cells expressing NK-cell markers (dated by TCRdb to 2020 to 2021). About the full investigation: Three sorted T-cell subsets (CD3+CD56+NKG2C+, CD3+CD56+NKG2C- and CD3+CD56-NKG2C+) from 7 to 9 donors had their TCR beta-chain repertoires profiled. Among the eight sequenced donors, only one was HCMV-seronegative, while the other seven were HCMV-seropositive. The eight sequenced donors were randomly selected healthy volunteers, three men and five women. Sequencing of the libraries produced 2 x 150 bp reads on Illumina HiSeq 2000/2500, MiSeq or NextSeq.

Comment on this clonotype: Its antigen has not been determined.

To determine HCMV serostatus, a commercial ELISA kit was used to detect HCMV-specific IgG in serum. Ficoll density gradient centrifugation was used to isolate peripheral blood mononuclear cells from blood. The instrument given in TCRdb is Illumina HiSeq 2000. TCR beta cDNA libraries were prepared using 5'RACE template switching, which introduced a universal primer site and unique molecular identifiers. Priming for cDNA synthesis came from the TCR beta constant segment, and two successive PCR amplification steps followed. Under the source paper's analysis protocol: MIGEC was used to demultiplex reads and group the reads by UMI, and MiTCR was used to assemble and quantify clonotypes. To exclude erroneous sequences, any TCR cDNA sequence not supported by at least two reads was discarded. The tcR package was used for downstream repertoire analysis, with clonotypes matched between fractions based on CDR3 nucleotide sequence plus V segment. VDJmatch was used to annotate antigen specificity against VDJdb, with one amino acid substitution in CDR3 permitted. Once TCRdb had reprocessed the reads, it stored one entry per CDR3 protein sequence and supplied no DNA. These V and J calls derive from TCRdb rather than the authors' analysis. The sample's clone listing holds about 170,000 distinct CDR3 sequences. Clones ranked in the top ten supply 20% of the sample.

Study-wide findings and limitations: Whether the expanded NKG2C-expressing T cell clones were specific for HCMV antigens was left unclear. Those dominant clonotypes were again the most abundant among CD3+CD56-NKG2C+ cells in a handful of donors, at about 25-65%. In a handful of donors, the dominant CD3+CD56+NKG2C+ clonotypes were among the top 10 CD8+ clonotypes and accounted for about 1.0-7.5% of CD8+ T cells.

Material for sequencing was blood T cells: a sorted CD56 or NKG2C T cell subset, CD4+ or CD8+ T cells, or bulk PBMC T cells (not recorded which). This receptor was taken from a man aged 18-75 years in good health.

For the CDR3, the sequence is CASSLGQGWTDTQYF. This chain joins TRBV5-8 to TRBJ2-3; checking the TCRdb D call of TRBD1 is not possible without DNA. From the germline V gene, CDR1 is SGHTS and CDR2 is YDEGEE. The CDR3 measures 15 amino acids from cysteine to phenylalanine. The DNA is unrecorded.